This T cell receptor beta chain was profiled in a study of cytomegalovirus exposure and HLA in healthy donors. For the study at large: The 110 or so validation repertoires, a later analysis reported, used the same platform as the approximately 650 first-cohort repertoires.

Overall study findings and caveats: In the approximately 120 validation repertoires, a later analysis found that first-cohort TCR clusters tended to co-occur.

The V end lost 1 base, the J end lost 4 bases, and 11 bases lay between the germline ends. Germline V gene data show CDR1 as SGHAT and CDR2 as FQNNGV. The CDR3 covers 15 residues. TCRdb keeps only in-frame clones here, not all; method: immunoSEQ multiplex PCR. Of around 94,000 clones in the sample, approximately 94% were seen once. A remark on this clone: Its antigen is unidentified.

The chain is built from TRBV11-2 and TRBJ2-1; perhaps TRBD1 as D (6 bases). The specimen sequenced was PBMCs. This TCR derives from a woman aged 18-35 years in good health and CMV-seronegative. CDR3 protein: CASSLGGGKYNEQFF. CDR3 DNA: TGTGCCAGCAGCTTAGGAGGGGGAAAATACAATGAGCAGTTCTTC.